Shown below are 19 T cell receptor beta chains from a single sample sequenced in a study of cytomegalovirus exposure and HLA in healthy donors. Clones were sequenced by immunoSEQ multiplex PCR, and TCRdb holds only the in-frame ones, with some missing. The sample shows 150,000 to 200,000 clones, 84% of them seen only once. The sequencing input was PBMCs. The origin of the receptors is a woman aged 18-29 years in good health and CMV-seropositive.

The chain recombines TRBV11-1 with TRBJ2-1; 11 bases agree with TRBD2. CDR3 length: 14 amino acids. V trimming: 5 bases; J trimming: 9 bases; junction bases outside the gene matches: 6. From germline, CDR1 is SGHAT and CDR2 FQDESV (reference sequence). CDR3 nucleotide sequence: TGTGCCAGCAGCCATAGCGGGGGGGCCGGTGAGCAGTTCTTC. This encodes CASSHSGGAGEQFF.

V and J are TRBV6-4 and TRBJ1-2; TRBD1 agrees at 7 bases. V gave up 6 bases and J gave up 7 bases; unmatched junction bases: 11. The CDR3 extends over 14 amino acids. Germline V lookup: CDR1 MRHNA, CDR2 SNTAGT. CDR3 loop: CASRKGGDLGGYTF. In DNA, the CDR3 is TGTGCCAGCAGAAAAGGGGGCGATCTCGGTGGCTACACCTTC.

This clone occurred once. V gene TRBV18 combines with J gene TRBJ1-6; 9 nucleotides agree with TRBD1. V dropped 5 bases and J dropped 9; count of bases not matched to a gene: 8. CDR3 length: 15 amino acids. Germline V gene sequence: CDR1 KGHSH, CDR2 LQKENI. Written as DNA, the CDR3 is TGTGCCAGCTCAACCGGGACAGGGTGGCGTTCACCCCTCCACTTT. It encodes CASSTGTGWRSPLHF.

The chain links TRBV11-2 to TRBJ1-2; weak D call: TRBD1 (5 bases). This CDR3 spans 15 amino acids. V lost 6 bases and J 6 bases, leaving 20 bases between the germline ends. Germline V gene lookup returns CDR1 SGHAT and CDR2 FQNNGV. In nucleotides, the CDR3 is TGTGCCAGCAGATCTATAGGGGTGATCCGTCATGGCTACACCTTC. This sequence encodes CASRSIGVIRHGYTF.

The chain has TRBV18 and TRBJ1-1; D ambiguous. Germline V gives CDR1 KGHSH, CDR2 LQKENI. This CDR3 contains 13 residues. The V end lost 9 bases, the J end lost 0 bases, and 11 bases lay between the germline ends. In DNA, the CDR3 is TGTGCCAGTTCGAGAGTTATGAACACTGAAGCTTTCTTT. Amino acid sequence: CASSRVMNTEAFF. Filled out from reference TRBV18 and TRBJ1-1, the complete variable domain reads NAGVMQNPRHLVRRRGQEARLRCSPMKGHSHVYWYRQLPEEGLKFMVYLQKENIIDESGMPKERFSAEFPKEGPSILRIQQVVRGDSAAYFCASSRVMNTEAFFGQGTRLTVV.

The J gene is TRBJ1-3, the V gene TRBV6-1; D gene ambiguous. CDR1 and CDR2 from the germline V gene are MNHNS and SASEGT. This CDR3 spans 13 amino acids. Between the trimmed V and J ends, which lost 7 bases and 6 bases, there was a span of 13 bases. This CDR3 reads CASIRGVENTIYF. CDR3 nucleotides: TGTGCCAGCATCCGGGGAGTTGAAAACACCATATATTTT.

The rearrangement links TRBV6-8 to TRBJ2-1; perhaps TRBD2 as D (5 bases). The CDR3 extends over 11 amino acids. V was cut by 2 bases and J by 9 bases, with 5 bases left in between. Germline CDR1 and CDR2: MNHGY and SAAAGT. CDR3 bases: TGTGCCAGCAGTTACCGGGGTGAGCAGTTCTTC. Translated: CASSYRGEQFF.

This clone was found a few times. The chain recombines TRBV5-6 with TRBJ2-5; 11 nucleotides align to TRBD2. With V trimmed by 0 bases and J by 4 bases, 11 bases remained unmatched. Germline V lookup: CDR1 SGHDT, CDR2 YYEEEE. The CDR3 length is 18 residues. CDR3 region: CASSLELFLAGGTETQYF. The CDR3 coding sequence is TGTGCCAGCAGCTTGGAGCTTTTCCTAGCGGGGGGAACAGAGACCCAGTACTTC.

This clone was seen just once. The rearrangement uses TRBV4-1 and TRBJ2-7; D call uncertain. This CDR3 has 14 amino acids. Germline V lookup: CDR1 MGHRA, CDR2 YSYEKL. Trimming stripped 0 bases from V and 1 base from J, with 7 bases between. The CDR3 sequence: CASSQEPLSYEQYF. CDR3 bases: TGCGCCAGCAGCCAAGAACCCCTATCCTACGAGCAGTACTTC.

The chain is built from TRBV2 and TRBJ2-7; D is possibly TRBD2 (6 bases). The CDR3 runs 13 residues. With 1 base removed from V and 5 bases from J, the gap between germline ends came to 9 bases. Germline CDR1 SNHLY, CDR2 FYNNEI. The CDR3 nucleotides are TGTGCCAGCAGTGAAGAGGAGGGTCACGAGCAGTACTTC. Its translation is CASSEEEGHEQYF.

The rearrangement links TRBV9 to TRBJ2-2; D unclear. The V gene's germline CDR1 is SGDLS and CDR2 YYNGEE. The CDR3 runs to 13 residues. V was clipped by 4 bases and J by 1 base, with 5 bases between them. CDR3 region: CASSTRNTGELFF. The CDR3 DNA reads TGTGCCAGCAGCACTCGGAACACCGGGGAGCTGTTTTTT.

The gene calls are TRBV7-9 and TRBJ1-1; D is perhaps TRBD1 (5 bases). CDR3 length: 14 amino acids. In germline, CDR1 is SEHNR, CDR2 FQNEAQ (reference sequence). The V and J ends lost 2 bases and 3 bases respectively, with 10 bases between them. For the CDR3, the DNA is TGTGCCAGCAGCTTAATAGGGGATTACACTGAAGCTTTCTTT. It yields the protein CASSLIGDYTEAFF. Drawing the rest from reference TRBV7-9 and TRBJ1-1, the complete variable domain is DTGVSQNPRHKITKRGQNVTFRCDPISEHNRLYWYRQTLGQGPEFLTYFQNEAQLEKSRLLSDRFSAERPKGSFSTLEIQRTEQGDSAMYLCASSLIGDYTEAFFGQGTRLTVV.

CDR3 amino acids: CASSRIIGGKGPDTQYF. Written as DNA, the CDR3 is TGTGCCAGCAGTCGGATAATTGGGGGGAAGGGGCCAGATACGCAGTATTTT. The genes are TRBV5-6 and TRBJ2-3; D possibly corresponds to TRBD2 (6 bases). Trimming shortened V by 5 bases and J by 4 bases, and 23 bases separated the two germline ends. Per germline, CDR1 SGHDT and CDR2 YYEEEE. The CDR3 covers 17 residues.

The genes are TRBV27 and TRBJ1-1; D may be TRBD1 (5 bases). The ends were cut back, 5 bases at V and 7 bases at J, with 14 bases in the middle. CDR3 length: 13 amino acids. Germline CDR1 is MNHEY and CDR2 is SMNVEV (reference sequence). CDR3 DNA sequence: TGTGCCAGCAGTGCCCTGGGGGGGAGTGAAGCTTTCTTT. Its translation: CASSALGGSEAFF.

The genes are TRBV9 and TRBJ1-5, with D unresolved. The CDR3 is made up of 17 amino acids. Per germline, CDR1 SGDLS and CDR2 YYNGEE. Deletions cut 0 bases from V and 6 bases from J, with 19 bases between. CDR3 region: CASSVEADVGSAQPQHF. The CDR3 nucleotides are TGTGCCAGCAGCGTAGAAGCGGATGTGGGGTCGGCTCAGCCCCAGCATTTT.

The rearrangement links TRBV19 to TRBJ1-5, with D tentatively TRBD1 (5 bases). From germline, CDR1 is LNHDA and CDR2 SQIVND (reference sequence). V gave up 6 bases and J gave up 5 bases, with 17 bases separating them. The CDR3 consists of 15 residues. This chain's CDR3 is CASRPIGAFDQPQHF. The CDR3 DNA reads as TGTGCCAGTAGGCCGATTGGGGCGTTCGATCAGCCCCAGCATTTT.

The chain is built from TRBV19 and TRBJ1-2, with TRBD1 matching over 10 bases. The CDR3 sequence is 17 residues long. Looked up from germline, CDR1 is LNHDA and CDR2 is SQIVND (reference sequence). The junction had 16 bases not matched to a gene; V was cut back by 8 bases and J by 4 bases. CDR3 residues: CASSRLSGQGSSYGYTF. The CDR3 DNA reads TGTGCCAGTTCCCGTCTTTCGGGACAGGGGAGTAGCTATGGCTACACCTTC.

This clone occurred a few times. The gene calls are TRBV5-1 and TRBJ1-2; 9 bases map to TRBD1. This CDR3 is built from 14 residues. V trimming: 4 bases; J trimming: 5 bases; junction bases outside the gene matches: 6. Germline lookup yields CDR1 SGHRS and CDR2 YFSETQ. This CDR3 reads CASSADRGQYGYTF. The CDR3 coding sequence is TGCGCCAGCAGCGCGGACAGGGGACAGTATGGCTACACCTTC.

This chain connects TRBV11-2 to TRBJ2-4, with 9 bases identical to TRBD1. Trimming at V came to 6 bases and at J to 2 bases, leaving 8 bases not matched to a gene. CDR1 is SGHAT, CDR2 FQNNGV, per germline. CDR3 size: 16 residues. This CDR3 is CASSPTGGGTKNIQYF. CDR3 coding DNA: TGTGCCAGCAGTCCGACAGGGGGAGGAACCAAAAACATTCAGTACTTC.